A single sample is the source of the 3 T cell receptor beta chains below, sequenced in a study of siplizumab effects on memory and regulatory T cells. The method was immunoSEQ multiplex PCR; TCRdb's version includes in-frame clones alone and lacks a portion of them. The repertoire holds roughly 50,000 clones, with about 90% as singletons. Sequencing input: naive CD8+ T cells sorted from blood. Source of these receptors: a human donor in good health.

This clone was counted a single time. The V and J genes are TRBV19 and TRBJ1-2; the D gene is possibly TRBD1 (5 bases). CDR3 length equals 14 residues. Per germline, CDR1 LNHDA and CDR2 SQIVND (reference sequence). The germline V and J ends were trimmed by 0 bases and 6 bases, with 11 bases remaining between them. The CDR3: CASSIDQGSDGYTF. For the CDR3, the DNA is TGTGCCAGTAGTATAGATCAGGGCAGCGATGGCTACACCTTC.

J is TRBJ1-4 and V is TRBV7-9, with 7 bases fitting TRBD1. Germline V lookup: CDR1 SEHNR, CDR2 FQNEAQ (reference sequence). This CDR3 region has 13 residues. Germline trimming cut 5 bases from V and 7 bases from J; bases unmatched to any gene: 4. The CDR3 loop is CASSAGGGEKLFF. In DNA form, the CDR3 reads TGTGCCAGCAGCGCAGGGGGTGGTGAAAAACTGTTTTTT.

The chain recombines TRBV7-9 with TRBJ1-2; maybe TRBD1 (5 bases). Trimming shortened V by 5 bases and J by 2 bases, and 15 bases separated the two germline ends. This CDR3 contains 15 residues. Germline CDR1 reads SEHNR; CDR2 reads FQNEAQ (reference sequence). The CDR3, as DNA: TGTGCCAGCAGCCTTGTGGGGCAGACCAACTATGGCTACACCTTC. It is translated as CASSLVGQTNYGYTF. Full variable domain (rest looked up from reference TRBV7-9 and TRBJ1-2): DTGVSQNPRHKITKRGQNVTFRCDPISEHNRLYWYRQTLGQGPEFLTYFQNEAQLEKSRLLSDRFSAERPKGSFSTLEIQRTEQGDSAMYLCASSLVGQTNYGYTFGSGTRLTVV.